Following are 20 T cell receptor beta chains from one sample sequenced in a study of T cell responses to AZD1222 COVID-19 vaccine. TCRdb's table, derived via immunoSEQ multiplex PCR, lists solely in-frame clones and lacks some. The sample carries around 160,000 clones, roughly 90% recorded once. The material was peripheral blood, obtained on day 0 of AZD1222 vaccination. All receptors come from an adult in good health.

This chain connects TRBV4-1 to TRBJ1-2; D gene uncertain. The CDR3 runs to 15 residues. Deletions cut 4 bases from V and 0 bases from J, with 12 bases between. Germline CDR1 MGHRA, CDR2 YSYEKL. In nucleotides, the CDR3 is TGCGCCAGCAGCCTAGCCCTAGACCCTAACTATGGCTACACCTTC. This encodes CASSLALDPNYGYTF.

Only a few counts were recorded for this clone. CDR3 residues: CASSLSGISGYTF. CDR3 sequence (DNA): TGTGCCAGCAGTTTATCGGGGATCAGTGGCTACACCTTC. V and J are TRBV12-3 or TRBV12-4 and TRBJ1-2; D gene unclear. The CDR3 is 13 amino acids. Trimming shortened V by 2 bases and J by 7 bases, and 11 bases separated the two germline ends.

This clone has only one observation. This chain joins TRBV7-2 and TRBJ1-2, with a weak D call TRBD1 (5 bases). The CDR3 totals 15 residues. Germline V gene data show CDR1 as SGHTA and CDR2 as FQGNSA. The germline V and J ends were trimmed by 3 bases and 4 bases, with 15 bases remaining between them. The CDR3 here is CASSFAQGAGYGYTF. CDR3 nucleotides: TGTGCCAGCAGCTTCGCACAAGGGGCAGGCTATGGCTACACCTTC.

V gene TRBV5-6 combines with J gene TRBJ2-7, with 9 nucleotides matching TRBD1. The CDR3 is made up of 15 amino acids. Germline V gene data show CDR1 as SGHDT and CDR2 as YYEEEE. J gave up 3 bases and V 1 base, and 5 bases lay outside the gene matches. The chain's CDR3 is CASSLPPGQGYEQYF. For the CDR3, the DNA is TGTGCCAGCAGCTTGCCACCGGGACAGGGCTACGAGCAGTACTTC.

The J gene is TRBJ1-4, the V gene TRBV11-2; 8 bases are shared with TRBD1. This CDR3 spans 17 amino acids. Unmatched junction bases numbered 13, after V lost 5 bases and J lost 5 bases. The germline gives CDR1 SGHAT, CDR2 FQNNGV. The CDR3, as DNA: TGTGCCAGCAGCCTGCCCTTCCGGGACAGGCAAAATGAAAAACTGTTTTTT. It specifies CASSLPFRDRQNEKLFF.

This clone has just one count. The chain links TRBV6-5 to TRBJ2-3; 8 positions agree with TRBD1. CDR1 is MNHEY, CDR2 SVGAGI, per germline. The CDR3 has 14 amino acids. The V segment lost 2 bases and the J segment 4 bases; nucleotides outside the gene matches: 2. Here the CDR3 reads CASSYNRGADTQYF. CDR3 in DNA: TGTGCCAGCAGTTACAACAGGGGGGCAGATACGCAGTATTTT.

This clone was observed a handful of times. This chain uses TRBV30 with TRBJ1-2, with D possibly matching TRBD1 (5 bases). Germline V CDR1 and CDR2: GTSNPN, SVGIG (reference sequence). Trimming removed 1 base at V and 8 bases at J, with 14 bases between. This CDR3 spans 13 amino acids. CDR3 sequence: CAWSGGPGEGYTF. The DNA of the CDR3 is TGTGCCTGGAGTGGGGGCCCGGGGGAGGGCTACACCTTC.

In its sample, this clone was seen once. This chain joins TRBV18 and TRBJ2-1; no clear D gene. Germline V gene data show CDR1 as KGHSH and CDR2 as LQKENI. Trimming shortened V by 6 bases and J by 8 bases, and 8 bases separated the two germline ends. The CDR3 length is 11 residues. The CDR3 DNA follows: TGTGCCAGCTCGCACGGGTATGAGCAGTTCTTC. Translated, it gives CASSHGYEQFF.

The chain has TRBV13 and TRBJ2-5; D gene uncertain. Per germline, CDR1 PRHDT and CDR2 FYEKMQ (reference sequence). CDR3 length: 15 residues. The V gene lost 2 bases and the J gene lost 4 bases, with 14 bases spanning the gap. DNA for the CDR3: TGTGCCAGCAGCTTATTTAAGAGAGTTTCAGAGACCCAGTACTTC. Translated: CASSLFKRVSETQYF.

The chain joins TRBV28 to TRBJ1-2, with 8 bases aligning to TRBD1. V lost 1 base, J lost 7 bases, and 5 bases stayed unmatched. Germline-derived CDR1 and CDR2 are MDHEN and SYDVKM. The CDR3 runs 14 residues. The CDR3: CASSLFRGPGGYTF. CDR3 nucleotides: TGTGCCAGCAGTTTATTCAGGGGGCCAGGTGGCTACACCTTC.

This clone was detected only a few times. The chain uses TRBV9 and TRBJ1-2; TRBD1 is a possible D gene (5 bases). Germline-derived CDR1 and CDR2 are SGDLS and YYNGEE. V lost 0 bases and J 3 bases, leaving 12 bases between the germline ends. The CDR3 totals 15 residues. CDR3: CASSVETALYYGYTF. CDR3 in DNA: TGTGCCAGCAGCGTAGAGACAGCTCTATACTATGGCTACACCTTC.

This chain connects TRBV10-3 to TRBJ2-1; 9 bases align to TRBD1. The CDR3 has 14 amino acids. Germline CDR1 ENHRY, CDR2 SYGVKD. V dropped 4 bases and J dropped 7; count of bases not matched to a gene: 5. This chain's CDR3 is CAISGTGDWNEQFF. DNA for the CDR3: TGTGCCATCAGTGGGACAGGGGACTGGAATGAGCAGTTCTTC.

The chain combines TRBV9 with TRBJ2-7; tentative D call: TRBD1 (5 bases). Germline-derived CDR1 and CDR2 are SGDLS and YYNGEE. This CDR3 has 14 residues. Trimming left V 3 bases short and J 2 bases short, with 12 bases between. As DNA, the CDR3 is TGTGCCAGCAGCGCATACGGACAAACCTACGAGCAGTACTTC. As protein: CASSAYGQTYEQYF.

With respect to this clone: Other DNA sequences in this sample translate to the same CDR3. DNA for the CDR3: TGTGCCAGCAGCGACAGGGTCAATCAGCCCCAGCATTTT. It yields the protein CASSDRVNQPQHF. The chain links TRBV27 to TRBJ1-5; 7 nucleotides agree with TRBD1. This CDR3 comprises 13 residues. Germline CDR1 MNHEY, CDR2 SMNVEV (reference sequence). V trimming: 6 bases; J trimming: 3 bases; junction bases outside the gene matches: 2.

The chain links TRBV7-2 to TRBJ1-5, with D unresolved. V was clipped by 3 bases and J by 6 bases, with 15 bases between them. Germline-derived CDR1 and CDR2 are SGHTA and FQGNSA. The CDR3 contains 15 residues. CDR3 residues: CASSFKAQVGQPQHF. CDR3 in DNA: TGTGCCAGCAGCTTTAAGGCCCAAGTCGGTCAGCCCCAGCATTTT. The variable domain in full, with the rest retrieved from reference TRBV7-2 and TRBJ1-5, is GAGVSQSPSNKVTEKGKDVELRCDPISGHTALYWYRQSLGQGLEFLIYFQGNSAPDKSGLPSDRFSAERTGGSVSTLTIQRTQQEDSAVYLCASSFKAQVGQPQHFGDGTRLSIL.

This clone was seen just once. This chain connects TRBV30 to TRBJ1-3, with D hard to call. Germline V gene lookup returns CDR1 GTSNPN and CDR2 SVGIG (reference sequence). CDR3 length: 13 amino acids. CDR3 bases: TGTGCTTTGAGTCACACCTCTGGAAACACCATATATTTT. As protein: CALSHTSGNTIYF.

This clone was observed once. The chain carries TRBV10-3 and TRBJ1-2; possibly TRBD1 for D (5 bases). CDR3 size: 14 residues. CDR1 and CDR2 (germline): ENHRY, SYGVKD. Trimming took 10 bases from V and 4 from J, leaving 19 bases between them. The CDR3 region is CAKRSYEGLYGYTF. The DNA of the CDR3 is TGTGCCAAACGGAGCTACGAGGGGCTCTATGGCTACACCTTC.

The chain couples TRBV28 to TRBJ2-7; D possibly corresponds to TRBD2 (6 bases). This CDR3 has 15 amino acids. Trimming cost V 6 bases and J 1 base, with 16 bases left between them. Germline V gene data show CDR1 as MDHEN and CDR2 as SYDVKM. CDR3: CASSKELARSYEQYF. CDR3 DNA: TGTGCCAGCAGCAAGGAGCTAGCGCGGTCCTACGAGCAGTACTTC.

The V and J genes are TRBV9 and TRBJ1-3, with D maybe TRBD1 (6 bases). From germline, CDR1 is SGDLS and CDR2 YYNGEE. This CDR3 region has 13 residues. Trimming removed 0 bases from V and 7 bases from J, with 8 bases in between. CDR3 amino acids: CASSVEGGNTIYF. The CDR3, as DNA: TGTGCCAGCAGCGTAGAAGGGGGGAACACCATATATTTT.

V gene TRBV5-6 combines with J gene TRBJ2-7, with 8 bases fitting TRBD2. This CDR3 has 14 amino acids. CDR1 is SGHDT and CDR2 is YYEEEE in the germline V gene. V was clipped by 6 bases and J by 2 bases; unmatched bases: 7. The CDR3 nucleotides are TGTGCCAGCACCTTAGCGGGGAGAACCTACGAGCAGTACTTC. Translation: CASTLAGRTYEQYF.